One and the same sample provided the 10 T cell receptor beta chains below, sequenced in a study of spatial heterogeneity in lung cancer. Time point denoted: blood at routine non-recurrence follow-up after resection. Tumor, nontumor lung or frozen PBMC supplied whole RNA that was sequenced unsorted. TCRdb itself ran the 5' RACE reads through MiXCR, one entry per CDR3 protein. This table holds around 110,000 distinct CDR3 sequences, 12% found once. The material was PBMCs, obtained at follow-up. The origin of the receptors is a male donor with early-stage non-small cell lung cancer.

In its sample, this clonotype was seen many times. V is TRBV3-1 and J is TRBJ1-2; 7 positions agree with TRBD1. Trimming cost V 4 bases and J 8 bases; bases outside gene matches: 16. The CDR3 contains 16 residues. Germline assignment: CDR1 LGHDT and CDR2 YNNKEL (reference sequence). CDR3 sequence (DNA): TGTGCCAGCAGCCGAGAGGGACAGTTCAGTCTTAGCGGCTACACCTTC. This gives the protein CASSREGQFSLSGYTF.

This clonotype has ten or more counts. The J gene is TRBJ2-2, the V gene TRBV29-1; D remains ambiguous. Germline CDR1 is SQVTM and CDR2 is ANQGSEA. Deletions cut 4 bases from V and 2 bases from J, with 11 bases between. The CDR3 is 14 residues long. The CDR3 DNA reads TGCAGCGTTGGCAACAGATCAAACACCGGGGAGCTGTTTTTT. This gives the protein CSVGNRSNTGELFF.

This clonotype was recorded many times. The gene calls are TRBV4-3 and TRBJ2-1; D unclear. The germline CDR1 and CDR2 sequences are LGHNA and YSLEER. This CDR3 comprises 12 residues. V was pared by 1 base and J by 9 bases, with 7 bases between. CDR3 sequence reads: CASSQVNGEQFF. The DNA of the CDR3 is TGCGCCAGCAGCCAAGTTAATGGTGAGCAGTTCTTC.

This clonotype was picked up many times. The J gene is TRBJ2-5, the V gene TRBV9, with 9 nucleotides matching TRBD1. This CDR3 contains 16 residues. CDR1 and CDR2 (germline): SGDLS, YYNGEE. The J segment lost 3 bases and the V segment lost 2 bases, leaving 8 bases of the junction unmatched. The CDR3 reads CASSVLKGQGKETQYF. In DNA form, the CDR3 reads TGTGCCAGCAGCGTGCTCAAGGGACAGGGAAAAGAGACCCAGTACTTC. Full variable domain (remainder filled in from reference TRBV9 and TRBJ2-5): DSGVTQTPKHLITATGQRVTLRCSPRSGDLSVYWYQQSLDQGLQFLIQYYNGEERAKGNILERFSAQQFPDLHSELNLSSLELGDSALYFCASSVLKGQGKETQYFGPGTRLLVL.

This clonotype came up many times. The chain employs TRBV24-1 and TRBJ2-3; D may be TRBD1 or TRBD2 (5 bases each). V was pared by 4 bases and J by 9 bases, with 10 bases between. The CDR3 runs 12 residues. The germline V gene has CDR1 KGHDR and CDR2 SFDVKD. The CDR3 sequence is CATSETEGTQYF. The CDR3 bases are TGTGCCACCAGTGAGACAGAGGGCACGCAGTATTTT.

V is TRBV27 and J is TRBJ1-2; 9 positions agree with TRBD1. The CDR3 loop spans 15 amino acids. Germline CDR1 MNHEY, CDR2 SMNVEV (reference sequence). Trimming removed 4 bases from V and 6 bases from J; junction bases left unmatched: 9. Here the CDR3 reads CASSSGQGTFDGYTF. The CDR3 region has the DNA TGTGCCAGCAGTTCGGGACAGGGTACTTTCGATGGCTACACCTTC.

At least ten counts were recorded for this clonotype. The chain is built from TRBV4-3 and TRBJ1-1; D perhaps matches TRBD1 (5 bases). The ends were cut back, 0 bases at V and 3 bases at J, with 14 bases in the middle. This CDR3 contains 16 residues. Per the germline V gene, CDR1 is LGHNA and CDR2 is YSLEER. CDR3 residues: CASSQDFPGMDTEAFF. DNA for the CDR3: TGCGCCAGCAGCCAAGATTTTCCAGGGATGGACACTGAAGCTTTCTTT.

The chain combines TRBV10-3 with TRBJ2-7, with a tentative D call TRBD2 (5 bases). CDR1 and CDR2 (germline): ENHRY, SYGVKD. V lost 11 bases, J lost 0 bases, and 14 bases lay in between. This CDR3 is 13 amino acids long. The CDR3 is CAAADRNSYEQYF. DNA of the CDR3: TGTGCCGCAGCGGATAGAAACTCCTACGAGCAGTACTTC.

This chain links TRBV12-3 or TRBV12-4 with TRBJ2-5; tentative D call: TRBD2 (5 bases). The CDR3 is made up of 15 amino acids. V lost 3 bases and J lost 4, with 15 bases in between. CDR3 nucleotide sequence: TGTGCCAGCAGTTTGTCGGTGCTAGCAAGAGAGACCCAGTACTTC. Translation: CASSLSVLARETQYF.

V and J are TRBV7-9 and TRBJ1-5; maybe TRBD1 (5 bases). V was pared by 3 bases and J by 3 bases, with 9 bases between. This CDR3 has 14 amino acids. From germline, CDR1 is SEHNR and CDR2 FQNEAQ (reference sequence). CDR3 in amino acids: CASSFGRDNQPQHF. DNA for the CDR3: TGTGCCAGCAGCTTTGGCAGGGACAATCAGCCCCAGCATTTT.